The rows below give T cell receptor beta chains drawn from one sample of a study of beta chain features in type 1 diabetes. The protocol was immunoSEQ multiplex PCR, while the TCRdb copy is restricted to in-frame clones and leaves out a portion. The repertoire holds about 660,000 clones, with around an eighth as singletons. Sequencing was done on a sample of naive CD4+ T cells from blood. These receptors were obtained from a man between 18 and 29 years old with type 1 diabetes. The CDR3 runs from the conserved cysteine through the conserved F or W. A D gene is named only where the DNA matches it firmly. Size is stated for part of the rows, as once, few or many counts, or as a class when the clone is expanded.

CDR3	DNA	size	J	D	length	V
CASSQGDHEQFF	TGTGCCAGCAGCCAAGGGGATCACGAGCAGTTCTTC	-	TRBJ2-1	-	12	TRBV7-9
CASSLEGGSSPLHF	TGTGCCAGCAGCTTAGAAGGGGGTTCCTCACCCCTCCACTTT	-	TRBJ1-6	-	14	TRBV13
CASGQKRGLRDTQYF	TGTGCCAGCGGACAAAAGCGGGGCCTGCGGGATACGCAGTATTTT	few	TRBJ2-3	TRBD2	15	TRBV28
CASSPGTGGPRETQYF	TGTGCCAGCAGCCCCGGGACAGGGGGCCCCAGGGAGACCCAGTACTTC	few	TRBJ2-5	TRBD1	16	TRBV7-9
CASSLQTGRSGGYTF	TGTGCCAGCAGCTTGCAGACCGGGAGAAGTGGCGGCTACACCTTC	-	TRBJ1-2	-	15	TRBV5-4
CASSRVSSYNEQFF	TGTGCCAGCAGCCGGGTGAGCTCCTACAATGAGCAGTTCTTC	-	TRBJ2-1	-	14	TRBV5-6
CASSLTSGSAYNEQFF	TGTGCCAGCAGCTTGACTAGCGGGAGTGCTTACAATGAGCAGTTCTTC	-	TRBJ2-1	TRBD2	16	TRBV11-2
CATVGSSGYSEQFF	TGTGCCACCGTCGGGTCTAGCGGATACTCTGAGCAGTTCTTC	few	TRBJ2-1	TRBD2	14	TRBV25-1
CASSETGTDTQYF	TGTGCCAGCAGTGAAACGGGCACAGATACGCAGTATTTT	-	TRBJ2-3	-	13	TRBV2
CASSFRVTNSNQPQHF	TGTGCCAGCAGCTTCAGGGTCACTAATAGCAATCAGCCCCAGCATTTT	once	TRBJ1-5	-	16	TRBV13
CASSMTADQPQHF	TGTGCCAGCAGCATGACAGCCGATCAGCCCCAGCATTTT	-	TRBJ1-5	-	13	TRBV21-1
CAITAASGRIITDTQYF	TGTGCCATCACTGCGGCTAGCGGACGGATTATCACAGATACGCAGTATTTT	-	TRBJ2-3	TRBD2	17	TRBV10-3
CASSQLPTSGGYTF	TGCGCCAGCAGCCAACTTCCTACTTCTGGAGGCTACACCTTC	-	TRBJ1-2	-	14	TRBV4-1
CASRRGQDDTEAFF	TGTGCCAGCAGAAGGGGACAGGATGACACTGAAGCTTTCTTT	-	TRBJ1-1	TRBD1	14	TRBV6-1
CASQQGSDNEKLFF	TGCGCCAGCCAACAGGGGTCGGATAATGAAAAACTGTTTTTT	few	TRBJ1-4	TRBD1	14	TRBV4-3
CASSALGGRGTEAFF	TGCGCCAGCAGCGCTCTTGGGGGGCGAGGCACTGAAGCTTTCTTT	-	TRBJ1-1	-	15	TRBV4-1
CASSLSGRAATDTQYF	TGTGCCAGCAGCCTTAGCGGGAGGGCCGCCACAGATACGCAGTATTTT	-	TRBJ2-3	TRBD2	16	TRBV4-2
CASSMQGEAFF	TGTGCCAGTAGTATGCAGGGTGAAGCTTTCTTT	few	TRBJ1-1	-	11	TRBV19
CSVRESNQPQHF	TGCAGCGTCCGTGAAAGCAATCAGCCCCAGCATTTT	few	TRBJ1-5	-	12	TRBV29-1
CASSLEGRTSSYNEQFF	TGTGCCAGCAGCTTAGAAGGTCGGACCAGCTCCTACAATGAGCAGTTCTTC	-	TRBJ2-1	-	17	TRBV7-9
CASAPGTANTGELFF	TGCGCCAGCGCCCCCGGGACAGCGAACACCGGGGAGCTGTTTTTT	-	TRBJ2-2	TRBD1	15	TRBV5-1
CASSSPGTDTQYF	TGTGCCAGCAGTTCCCCCGGGACAGATACGCAGTATTTT	-	TRBJ2-3	-	13	TRBV6-5